The clone carrying this TCR beta chain was detected ten times or more. What it recognizes is unknown. The source of the sample is a study of neurological immune-mediated disorders. Study findings and constraints: Patients with HTLV-1-associated myelopathy showed the most TCR clonal expansion. Those with multiple sclerosis showed the least, falling below healthy controls.

As for the cDNA, it was generated by 5'RACE with 10-nucleotide random UMIs. TCRdb passed the 5' RACE reads through MiXCR, listing each CDR3 protein once. The sample includes around 44,000 distinct CDR3 sequences, about 14% of them seen just once. Libraries from sorted cells each used approximately 990,000 CD4+ or CD8+ T cells. The receptor was isolated from a woman aged 55-69 years with HTLV-1-associated myelopathy (HAM/TSP). The sequenced sample was CD4+ T cells from blood.

CDR3 amino acids: CASSQDTNTEAFF. As DNA, the CDR3 is TGTGCCAGCAGCCAAGATACGAACACTGAAGCTTTCTTT. The chain recombines TRBV4-2 with TRBJ1-1, with D hard to call. V lost 0 bases and J 1 base, leaving 3 bases between the germline ends. Looked up from germline, CDR1 is LGHNA and CDR2 is YNFKEQ. This CDR3 is built from 13 residues.